The present T cell receptor (beta chain) was sequenced within a study of T cells in narcolepsy. Overall study context: Enrolled donors included narcolepsy type 1 or type 2 patients and healthy controls. Findings of the study overall: In some patient and control memory CD4+ samples, autoreactive clones were absent. Blood of same and different patients, but not healthy controls, reportedly held recurring autoreactive clonotypes. Comparing one patient's CSF and blood CD4+ clonotypes highlighted HCRT- and TRIB2-specific autoreactive clonotypes.

A word on this clone: Antigen specificity is unknown.

The table came from immunoSEQ multiplex PCR; TCRdb's copy has only in-frame clones and leaves some out. The sample shows 25,000 to 35,000 clones, 75% to 85% of them seen only once. Sequenced input: memory (CD45RA-) CD4+ T cells from blood. The sequence came from a human donor in good health.

The CDR3 DNA is TGTGCCAGCAGCGTACCGGGACAGTCGATCGGGACCCAGTACTTC. This sequence encodes CASSVPGQSIGTQYF. The chain joins TRBV5-4 to TRBJ2-5; 7 positions match TRBD1. Germline lookup yields CDR1 SGHNT and CDR2 YYREEE (reference sequence). J gave up 7 bases and V 4 bases, and 13 bases lay outside the gene matches. The CDR3 totals 15 residues.